This T cell receptor (beta chain) was recorded in a study of blood T cells in healthy people across ages. Study context: Roughly one uniquely barcoded beta molecule per two T cells was captured.

It was with a sample-barcoded 5' primer and a J-beta primer mix that a second PCR of about 6 to 11 cycles was run. Each CDR3 protein is one row after TCRdb ran MiXCR on the 5' RACE reads. The table shows about 930,000 distinct CDR3 sequences, with 25% to 30% occurring only once. This clonotype was counted at least ten times. Aged about 6 to 95, donors were systemically healthy Caucasians from Russia. The same sample was also studied in work on T cells of mothers and their children. In that study: Over 8 million TCR beta CDR3 reads were obtained from each mother, and roughly 3 million from each child.

The sequence came from a woman aged 40 to 55 in good health. The sample comprised blood.

Written as DNA, the CDR3 is TGCGCCAGCAGCTCCAATCCGGGGGGTGGGAATACGCAGTATTTT. The encoded protein is CASSSNPGGGNTQYF. The chain recombines TRBV4-3 with TRBJ2-3; TRBD2 matches 7 bases. V shed 5 bases and J 7 bases; nucleotides not matched to a gene: 12. Germline V CDR1 and CDR2: LGHNA, YSLEER. CDR3 length: 15 amino acids.